The rows below give T cell receptor beta chains drawn from one sample of a study of beta chain features in type 1 diabetes. Sequenced by immunoSEQ multiplex PCR; TCRdb stores in-frame clones only, minus some. The table shows 140,000 to 150,000 clones, with roughly 10% occurring only once. The specimen sequenced was naive CD4+ T cells from blood. The receptors here all came from a man between 18 and 35 years old in good health. CDR3s include the opening cysteine and the closing phenylalanine or tryptophan. D genes are given only for firm matches. Size tells how often a clone was seen (once, few, many) or the class of an expanded clone, and some rows leave it out.

>TRBJ1-6|few|NA|TRBV19
TGTGCCAGTAGTATTTTCGGGACAAATTCACCCCTCCACTTT
CASSIFGTNSPLHF
>TRBJ1-5|many|NA|TRBV7-8
TGTGCCAGCAGCGCGACGGAGAATCAGCCCCAGCATTTT
CASSATENQPQHF
>TRBJ2-2|NA|TRBD1|TRBV4-1
TGCGCCAGCAGCGACAGGGGGAACACCGGGGAGCTGTTTTTT
CASSDRGNTGELFF
>TRBJ1-4|few|TRBD1|TRBV5-6
TGTGCCAGCAGCTTGGGGGGACAGGGGATGGAAAAACTGTTTTTT
CASSLGGQGMEKLFF
>TRBJ2-5|few|TRBD1|TRBV5-1
TGCGCCAGCAGCTCCGGACAGGGGTGGGAGACCCAGTACTTC
CASSSGQGWETQYF
>TRBJ2-7|few|NA|TRBV18
TGTGCCAGCTCACTTGCAGGGCAAGGGTACGAGCAGTACTTC
CASSLAGQGYEQYF
>TRBJ1-5|many|NA|TRBV18
TGTGCCAGCTCACCACCGTCGGGTAGCAATCAGCCCCAGCATTTT
CASSPPSGSNQPQHF
>TRBJ1-4|NA|NA|TRBV7-9
TGTGCCAGCAGCCCCGTAATGGAAAAACTGTTTTTT
CASSPVMEKLFF
>TRBJ2-4|many|TRBD1|TRBV29-1
TGCAGCGCATCCCCAGGGGGCGCGACCAAAAACATTCAGTACTTC
CSASPGGATKNIQYF
>TRBJ2-2|few|NA|TRBV25-1
TGTGCCAGCAGGGAAGTAGGGGCAGCGAACACCGGGGAGCTGTTTTTT
CASREVGAANTGELFF
>TRBJ1-2|NA|TRBD1|TRBV9
TGTGCCAGCAGCGTAGGGGCTGGGACAGGGGGTAACTATGGCTACACCTTC
CASSVGAGTGGNYGYTF
>TRBJ2-7|few|NA|TRBV28
TGTGCCAGCAGTTCCCGGGACACATACTACGAGCAGTACTTC
CASSSRDTYYEQYF
>TRBJ2-3|NA|NA|TRBV28
TGTGCCACCGCCAGGGGTGGCACAGATACGCAGTATTTT
CATARGGTDTQYF
>TRBJ2-7|NA|TRBD1|TRBV7-6
TGTGCCAGCAGCTCGGTTTATGGGACAGGAACCTACGAGCAGTACTTC
CASSSVYGTGTYEQYF
>TRBJ2-7|NA|NA|TRBV6-5
TGTGCCAGCAGTTACCCCGGTAAAAACGAGCAGTACTTC
CASSYPGKNEQYF
>TRBJ2-7|NA|NA|TRBV28
TGTGCCAGCGGGACTCCGCAATCCTACGAGCAGTACTTC
CASGTPQSYEQYF
>TRBJ2-5|few|TRBD1|TRBV6-1
TGTGCCAGCAGTGATCCGGGACAGGGTGGGGGAGAGACCCAGTACTTC
CASSDPGQGGGETQYF
>TRBJ2-7|NA|NA|TRBV30
TGTGCCTGGAGTGCAAACGACTACTACGAGCAGTACTTC
CAWSANDYYEQYF
>TRBJ2-7|NA|NA|TRBV10-3
TGTGCCATCAGCCGAAGCGGTGACTACGAGCAGTACTTC
CAISRSGDYEQYF
>TRBJ2-1|NA|TRBD2|TRBV7-3
TGTGCCAGCAGCCTAGCGGGGGGGCCTAATGAGCAGTTCTTC
CASSLAGGPNEQFF
>TRBJ1-6|NA|NA|TRBV11-2
TGTGCCAGCAGCTTGGAACAGGGTGTGATTTCACCCCTCCACTTT
CASSLEQGVISPLHF
>TRBJ2-1|NA|TRBD2|TRBV11-2
TGTGCCAGCAGCTTAGTGCGTAGGACTAGCGGTAGGCATGAGCAGTTCTTC
CASSLVRRTSGRHEQFF
>TRBJ1-2|NA|TRBD1|TRBV5-5
TGTGCCAGCAGCTTGGCGGGACAGGGGGCGTGGGGCTACACCTTC
CASSLAGQGAWGYTF
>TRBJ2-1|few|NA|TRBV18
TGTGCCAGCTCACCACCGTCTGTTCGGGATGAGCAGTTCTTC
CASSPPSVRDEQFF
>TRBJ2-2|few|TRBD1|TRBV7-2
TGTGCCAGCAGCGCCTACAGGGGATGGAAATCGGGGGAGCTGTTTTTT
CASSAYRGWKSGELFF
>TRBJ2-1|NA|TRBD2|TRBV10-3
TGTGCCACAAGGGGGTCTAGCGGGGGGAATGAGCAGTTCTTC
CATRGSSGGNEQFF
>TRBJ2-5|NA|NA|TRBV7-9
TGTGCCAGCAGCTTAGTTTTGACGAGGGAAGAGACCCAGTACTTC
CASSLVLTREETQYF
>TRBJ2-1|NA|NA|TRBV28
TGTGCCAGCAGTCCTGGGGGGGCCAACTACAATGAGCAGTTCTTC
CASSPGGANYNEQFF
>TRBJ1-2|NA|TRBD1|TRBV7-9
TGTGCCAGCAGCCCCCCCGGGACAGAGAATGGCTACACCTTC
CASSPPGTENGYTF
>TRBJ2-3|NA|TRBD1|TRBV5-1
TGCGCCAGCAGCTTGACAGGGGGGCCTACAGATACGCAGTATTTT
CASSLTGGPTDTQYF
>TRBJ2-2|NA|NA|TRBV28
TGTGCCAGCAGTACGACGAACACCGGGGAGCTATTTTTT
CASSTTNTGELFF
>TRBJ2-7|NA|NA|TRBV6-7
TGTGCCAGCAGTACCACGGGGGAACAGTACGAGCAGTACTTC
CASSTTGEQYEQYF
>TRBJ1-2|NA|NA|TRBV20-1
TGCAGTGCTCCGGGGGAGGGTGGCTACACCTTC
CSAPGEGGYTF
>TRBJ2-7|many|TRBD1|TRBV7-9
TGTGCCAGCAGCTCCTCGTGGGGACAGGGCCACGAGCAGTACTTC
CASSSSWGQGHEQYF
>TRBJ2-3|NA|NA|TRBV14
TGTGCCAGCAGCCAAGATGTCGCCATCGGTTTTCACGATACGCAGTATTTT
CASSQDVAIGFHDTQYF
>TRBJ2-3|few|TRBD1|TRBV7-2
TGTGCCAGCAGAGGACAGGGAAGCACAGATACGCAGTATTTT
CASRGQGSTDTQYF
>TRBJ2-3|NA|NA|TRBV6-4
TGTGCCAGCAGTGAAAAACAGGGAACAGATACGCAGTATTTT
CASSEKQGTDTQYF
>TRBJ2-7|NA|NA|TRBV5-4
TGTGCCAGCAGCACCACCCAGGGGTACGAGCAGTACTTC
CASSTTQGYEQYF
>TRBJ2-7|few|TRBD2|TRBV18
TGTGCCAGCTCACCAAAGTCTTCGCTAGCGGCGGGCGGGGAGCAGTACTTC
CASSPKSSLAAGGEQYF
>TRBJ1-4|NA|NA|TRBV5-1
TGCGCCAGCAGCTTGGATCCTGGCAGGGTTGCTGAAAAACTGTTTTTT
CASSLDPGRVAEKLFF
>TRBJ2-1|few|TRBD1|TRBV30
TGTGCCTGGACGTCTTGGGACAGGGTCTCCAATGAGCAGTTCTTC
CAWTSWDRVSNEQFF
>TRBJ2-7|few|TRBD1|TRBV7-8
TGTGCCAGCAACTCGATGACAGGGGGCAGCTACGAGCAGTACTTC
CASNSMTGGSYEQYF